This T cell receptor beta chain was retrieved from a study of cytomegalovirus exposure and HLA in healthy donors. Study-wide background: In an early release, HLA-typed donors contributed roughly 85 million unique TCR sequences. Study-wide results and limits: In a later analysis, across HLA loci, associated TCR counts were highest for DRB1, lowest for HLA-C. In an earlier analysis, most TCR beta V segments were productive about 90% or about 30% of the time. Several of the most significant clusters appeared linked to common viral pathogens, based on a later analysis.

The V and J ends lost 3 bases and 8 bases respectively, with 13 bases between them. CDR1 KGHSH and CDR2 LQKENI come from the germline V gene. The CDR3 loop spans 13 amino acids. A remark on this clone: What it binds is not known.

PCR was performed using 60 Vbeta and 13 Jbeta primers. Here immunoSEQ multiplex PCR was the method, and the copy in TCRdb shows in-frame clones only, minus some. In the table there are approximately 140,000 clones, 79% of which are singletons. The sequence came from a man aged 18 to 29 in good health and CMV-seronegative. Sequences were obtained from PBMCs. This rearrangement joins TRBV18 to TRBJ1-1; unclear D gene. The CDR3 coding sequence is TGTGCCAGCTCACCCCGCTTCGAGGTAGAAGCTTTCTTT. Residues: CASSPRFEVEAFF.